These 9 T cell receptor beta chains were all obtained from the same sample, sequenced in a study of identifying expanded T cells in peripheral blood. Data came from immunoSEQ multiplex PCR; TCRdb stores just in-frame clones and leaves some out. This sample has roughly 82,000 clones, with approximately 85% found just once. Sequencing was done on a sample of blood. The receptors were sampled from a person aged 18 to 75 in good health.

In DNA, the CDR3 is TGTGCCAGCAGCCCTGACAGGGGAGGAGGCAATCAGCCCCAGCATTTT. Amino acid sequence: CASSPDRGGGNQPQHF. The chain links TRBV7-9 to TRBJ1-5; 8 nucleotides agree with TRBD1. This CDR3 is built from 16 residues. Per the germline V gene, CDR1 is SEHNR and CDR2 is FQNEAQ (reference sequence). V trimming: 5 bases; J trimming: 2 bases; junction bases outside the gene matches: 8.

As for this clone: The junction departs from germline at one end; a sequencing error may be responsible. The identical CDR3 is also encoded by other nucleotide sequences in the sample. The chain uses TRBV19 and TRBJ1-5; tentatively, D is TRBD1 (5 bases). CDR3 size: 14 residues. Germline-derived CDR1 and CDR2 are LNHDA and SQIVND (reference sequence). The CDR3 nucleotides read TGTGCCAGTAGTGGCCAGGGCAGCAATCAGCCCCAACATTTT. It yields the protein CASSGQGSNQPQHF. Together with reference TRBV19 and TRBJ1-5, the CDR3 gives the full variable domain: DGGITQSPKYLFRKEGQNVTLSCEQNLNHDAMYWYRQDPGQGLRLIYYSQIVNDFQKGDIAEGYSVSREKKESFPLTVTSAQKNPTAFYLCASSGQGSNQPQHFGDGTRLSIL.

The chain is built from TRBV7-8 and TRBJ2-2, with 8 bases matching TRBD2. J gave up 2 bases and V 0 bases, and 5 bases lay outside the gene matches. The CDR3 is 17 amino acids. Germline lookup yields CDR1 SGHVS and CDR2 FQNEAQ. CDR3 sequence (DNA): TGTGCCAGCAGCTTAGCTAGCGGGGAAACCAACACCGGGGAGCTGTTTTTT. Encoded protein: CASSLASGETNTGELFF.

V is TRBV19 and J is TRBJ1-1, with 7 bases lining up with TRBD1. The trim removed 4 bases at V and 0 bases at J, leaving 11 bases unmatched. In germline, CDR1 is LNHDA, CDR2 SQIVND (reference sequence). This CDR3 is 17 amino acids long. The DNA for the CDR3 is TGTGCCAGTAGTACTTACAGGGGTTCAGGAATGAACACTGAAGCTTTCTTT. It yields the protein CASSTYRGSGMNTEAFF.

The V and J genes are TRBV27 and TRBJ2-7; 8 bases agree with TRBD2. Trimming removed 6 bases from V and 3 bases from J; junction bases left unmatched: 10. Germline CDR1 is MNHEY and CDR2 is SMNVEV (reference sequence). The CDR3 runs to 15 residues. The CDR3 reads CASRSRLATHYEQYF. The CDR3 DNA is TGTGCCAGCAGATCGAGACTAGCGACCCACTACGAGCAGTACTTC.

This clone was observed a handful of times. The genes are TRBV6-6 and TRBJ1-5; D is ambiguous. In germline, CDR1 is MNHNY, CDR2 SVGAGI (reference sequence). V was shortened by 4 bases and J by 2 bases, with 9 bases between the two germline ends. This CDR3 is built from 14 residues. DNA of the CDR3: TGTGCCAGCAGTTCCCAAGCGGGCAATCAGCCCCAGCATTTT. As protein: CASSSQAGNQPQHF.

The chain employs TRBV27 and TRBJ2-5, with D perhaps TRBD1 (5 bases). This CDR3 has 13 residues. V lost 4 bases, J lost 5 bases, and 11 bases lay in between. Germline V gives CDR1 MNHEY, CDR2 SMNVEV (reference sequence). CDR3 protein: CASSWSRVETQYF. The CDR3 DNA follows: TGTGCCAGCAGTTGGTCCAGGGTGGAGACCCAGTACTTC.

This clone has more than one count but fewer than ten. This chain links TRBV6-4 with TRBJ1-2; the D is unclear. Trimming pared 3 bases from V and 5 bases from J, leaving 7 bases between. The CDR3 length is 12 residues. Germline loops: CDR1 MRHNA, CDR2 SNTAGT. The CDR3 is CASSEEGYGYTF. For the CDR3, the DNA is TGTGCCAGCAGTGAAGAGGGTTATGGCTACACCTTC.

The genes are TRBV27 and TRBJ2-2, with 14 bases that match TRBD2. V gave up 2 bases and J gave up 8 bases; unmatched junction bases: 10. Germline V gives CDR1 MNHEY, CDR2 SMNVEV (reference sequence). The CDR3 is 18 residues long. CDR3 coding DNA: TGTGCCAGCAGTTTACCCTACAGACTAGCGGGAGGGCCAGGGGAGCTGTTTTTT. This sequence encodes CASSLPYRLAGGPGELFF.